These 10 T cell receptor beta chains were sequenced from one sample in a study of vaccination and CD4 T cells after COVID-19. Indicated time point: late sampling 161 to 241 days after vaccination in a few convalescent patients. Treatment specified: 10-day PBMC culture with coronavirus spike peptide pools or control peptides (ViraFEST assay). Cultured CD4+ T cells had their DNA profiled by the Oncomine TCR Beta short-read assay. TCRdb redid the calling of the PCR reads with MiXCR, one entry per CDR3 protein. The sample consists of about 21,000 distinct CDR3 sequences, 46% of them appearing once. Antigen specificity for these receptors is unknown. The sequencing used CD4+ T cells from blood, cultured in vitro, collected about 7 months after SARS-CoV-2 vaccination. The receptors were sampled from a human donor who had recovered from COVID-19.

CDR3 coding DNA: TGTGCCAGCAGCTCAACACGACAAGCCCCCAATGAGCAGTTCTTC. It yields the protein CASSSTRQAPNEQFF. V and J are TRBV7-2 and TRBJ2-1; no clear D. The CDR3 consists of 15 residues. Looked up from germline, CDR1 is SGHTA and CDR2 is FQGNSA. The V end lost 4 bases, the J end lost 6 bases, and 16 bases lay between the germline ends.

Here the CDR3 reads CSARPTGDFGYTF. CDR3 DNA: TGCAGTGCTAGACCTACAGGGGATTTTGGCTACACCTTC. The chain combines TRBV20-1 with TRBJ1-2, with 7 positions matching TRBD1. Germline CDR1 and CDR2: DFQATT and SNEGSKA (reference sequence). The CDR3 has 13 amino acids. The V gene end was trimmed by 2 bases and the J gene end by 7 bases; junction bases not matched to a gene: 7.

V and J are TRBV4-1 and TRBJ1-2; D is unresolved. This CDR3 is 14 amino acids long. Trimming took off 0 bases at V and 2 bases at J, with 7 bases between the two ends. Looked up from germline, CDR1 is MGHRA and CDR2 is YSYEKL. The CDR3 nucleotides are TGCGCCAGCAGCCAAGAAGAGAGCAACTATGGCTACACCTTC. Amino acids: CASSQEESNYGYTF.

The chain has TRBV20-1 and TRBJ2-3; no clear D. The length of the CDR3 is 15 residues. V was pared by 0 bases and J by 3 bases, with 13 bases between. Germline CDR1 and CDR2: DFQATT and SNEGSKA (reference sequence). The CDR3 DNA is TGCAGTGCTAGAGATCAAAGGGTTTTGACAGATACGCAGTATTTT. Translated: CSARDQRVLTDTQYF.

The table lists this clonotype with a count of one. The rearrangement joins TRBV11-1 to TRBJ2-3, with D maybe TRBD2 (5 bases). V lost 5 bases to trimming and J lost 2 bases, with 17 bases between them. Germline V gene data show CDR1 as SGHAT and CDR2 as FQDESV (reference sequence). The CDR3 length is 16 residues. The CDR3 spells CASSLSSSGYTDTQYF. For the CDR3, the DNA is TGTGCCAGCAGCCTGTCGAGCAGCGGTTACACAGATACGCAGTATTTT.

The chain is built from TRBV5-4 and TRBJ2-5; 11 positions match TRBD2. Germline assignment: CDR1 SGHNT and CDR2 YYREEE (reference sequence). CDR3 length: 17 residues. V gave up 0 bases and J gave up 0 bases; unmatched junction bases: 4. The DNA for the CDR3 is TGTGCCAGCAGCTTGGCCGCTAGCGGGGGGAACCAAGAGACCCAGTACTTC. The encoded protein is CASSLAASGGNQETQYF.

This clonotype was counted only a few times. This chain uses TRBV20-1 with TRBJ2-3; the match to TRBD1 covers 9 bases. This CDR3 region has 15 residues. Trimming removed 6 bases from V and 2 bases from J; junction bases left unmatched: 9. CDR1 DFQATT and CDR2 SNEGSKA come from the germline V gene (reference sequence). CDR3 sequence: CSATGGTGITDTQYF. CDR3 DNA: TGCAGTGCCACAGGGGGGACAGGGATCACAGATACGCAGTATTTT.

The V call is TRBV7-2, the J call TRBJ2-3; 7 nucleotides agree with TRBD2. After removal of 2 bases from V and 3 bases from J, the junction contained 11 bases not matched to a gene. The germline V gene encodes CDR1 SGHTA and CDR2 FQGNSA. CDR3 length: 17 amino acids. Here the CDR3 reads CASSLRSVILATDTQYF. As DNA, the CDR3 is TGTGCCAGCAGCTTAAGAAGCGTCATACTAGCGACAGATACGCAGTATTTT.

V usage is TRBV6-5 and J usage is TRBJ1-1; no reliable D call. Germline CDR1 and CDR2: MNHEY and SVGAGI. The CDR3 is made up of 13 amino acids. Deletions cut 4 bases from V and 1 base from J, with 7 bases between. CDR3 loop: CASSFGENTEAFF. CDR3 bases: TGTGCCAGCAGTTTCGGGGAGAACACTGAAGCTTTCTTT.

The CDR3, as DNA: TGTGCCAGCAGCCACACGGATAACTATGGCTACACCTTC. This translates into CASSHTDNYGYTF. This chain links TRBV5-4 with TRBJ1-2; D uncertain. The germline V and J ends were trimmed by 4 bases and 1 base, with 8 bases remaining between them. The germline CDR1 and CDR2 sequences are SGHNT and YYREEE (reference sequence). This CDR3 has 13 amino acids.